This T cell receptor beta chain was identified during a study of Ad26.COV2.S vaccination and SARS-CoV-2 variants. About the research overall: Donor allocation was to the COV1001 Ad26.COV2.S trial arm. Into the muscle, Ad26.COV2.S was dosed once or twice, 56 days apart.

TCRdb keeps only in-frame clones here, not all; method: immunoSEQ multiplex PCR. The sample carries around 450,000 clones, 89% recorded once. Treatment meaning: roughly 19 received Ad26.COV2.S at low or high dose, single or two shots; about 5 received placebo; per-sample allocation not given. Sampling was performed 63 days after the first vaccine or placebo injection. This Boston cohort included adults aged 18-55 years. Worth noting for this clone: The antigen remains undetermined.

CDR1 LGHNA and CDR2 YSLEER come from the germline V gene. Trimming shortened V by 5 bases and J by 3 bases, and 20 bases separated the two germline ends. This CDR3 contains 16 residues. Study-level findings and limits: Those who received the vaccine showed greater spike-specific TCR breadth than those given placebo.

The origin of this receptor is a person aged 18 to 59 who received the Ad26.COV2.S COVID-19 vaccine or a placebo. The chain links TRBV4-3 to TRBJ2-7; tentative D call: TRBD1 (5 bases). The source material was peripheral blood, sampled in a trial of Ad26.COV2.S vaccine versus placebo. CDR3 amino acids: CASSYAADTKDYEQYF. CDR3 in DNA: TGCGCCAGCAGCTACGCTGCGGACACAAAGGACTACGAGCAGTACTTC.